This entry lists 20 T cell receptor beta chains sequenced from one sample in a study of cytomegalovirus exposure and HLA in healthy donors. It was with 60 Vbeta and 13 Jbeta primers that the PCR ran. Profiling relied on immunoSEQ multiplex PCR, and the TCRdb table lists in-frame clones only, not all of them. The sample has approximately 180,000 clones, 75% to 85% seen once; the top ten hold about 7%. The sample was PBMCs. These receptors all come from a young man in good health and CMV-seropositive.

The chain has TRBV18 and TRBJ2-5; 14 nucleotides line up with TRBD2. The V gene end was trimmed by 3 bases and the J gene end by 1 base; junction bases not matched to a gene: 4. The germline CDR1 and CDR2 sequences are KGHSH and LQKENI. The CDR3 loop spans 17 amino acids. This CDR3 reads CASSPGLAGASQETQYF. Written as DNA, the CDR3 is TGTGCCAGCTCACCGGGACTAGCGGGAGCGTCCCAAGAGACCCAGTACTTC.

The rearrangement links TRBV5-6 to TRBJ2-7, with 7 nucleotides matching TRBD1. The CDR3 is 14 residues long. V trimming: 5 bases; J trimming: 2 bases; junction bases outside the gene matches: 7. The germline gives CDR1 SGHDT, CDR2 YYEEEE. This CDR3 is CASSFGDRPYEQYF. In nucleotides, the CDR3 is TGTGCCAGCAGTTTTGGGGACAGACCCTACGAGCAGTACTTC.

The genes are TRBV9 and TRBJ2-3; 12 bases are a match to TRBD2. Trimming took 4 bases from V and 2 from J; bases not matched to a gene: 5. Germline CDR1 SGDLS, CDR2 YYNGEE. The CDR3 totals 16 residues. CDR3 in amino acids: CASSSGLAGTTDTQYF. CDR3 DNA: TGTGCCAGCAGCTCAGGACTAGCGGGGACCACAGATACGCAGTATTTT.

The chain uses TRBV27 and TRBJ2-7, with 9 nucleotides matching TRBD2. Trimming cost V 5 bases and J 1 base; bases outside gene matches: 3. The CDR3 sequence is 14 residues long. Germline values: CDR1 MNHEY, CDR2 SMNVEV (reference sequence). The DNA for the CDR3 is TGTGCCAGCAGTCCAAGCGGGGGGTCCTACGAGCAGTACTTC. Protein product: CASSPSGGSYEQYF.

The gene calls are TRBV13 and TRBJ2-6, with 7 bases fitting TRBD1. This CDR3 is built from 16 residues. Germline CDR1 is PRHDT and CDR2 is FYEKMQ (reference sequence). V lost 5 bases, J lost 3 bases, and 7 bases stayed unmatched. CDR3 amino acids: CASSDQTGVGANVLTF. In DNA form, the CDR3 reads TGTGCCAGCAGCGACCAAACAGGGGTTGGGGCCAACGTCCTGACTTTC.

This chain connects TRBV28 to TRBJ1-3; unclear D gene. Germline V gene lookup returns CDR1 MDHEN and CDR2 SYDVKM. The CDR3 has 14 amino acids. The germline V and J ends were trimmed by 2 bases and 7 bases, with 12 bases remaining between them. The CDR3 loop reads CASSLTQVGNTIYF. The CDR3 bases are TGTGCCAGCAGTTTAACGCAGGTTGGGAACACCATATATTTT.

J is TRBJ2-5 and V is TRBV7-2; tentative D call: TRBD2 (7 bases). Between the trimmed V and J ends, which lost 7 bases and 4 bases, there was a span of 19 bases. This CDR3 has 15 amino acids. From germline, CDR1 is SGHTA and CDR2 FQGNSA. CDR3 bases: TGTGCCAGCACCTCGGGAGGCGGGGGCAGAGAGACCCAGTACTTC. Residues: CASTSGGGGRETQYF. The full variable domain, rest sourced from reference TRBV7-2 and TRBJ2-5, is GAGVSQSPSNKVTEKGKDVELRCDPISGHTALYWYRQSLGQGLEFLIYFQGNSAPDKSGLPSDRFSAERTGGSVSTLTIQRTQQEDSAVYLCASTSGGGGRETQYFGPGTRLLVL.

In nucleotides, the CDR3 is TGTGCCAGCACCTTCGGGGGACCTAATGAAAAACTGTTTTTT. Encoded protein: CASTFGGPNEKLFF. The V call is TRBV28, the J call TRBJ1-4; D may be TRBD1 (5 bases). This CDR3 spans 14 amino acids. V was shortened by 7 bases and J by 3 bases, with 12 bases between the two germline ends. Per germline, CDR1 MDHEN and CDR2 SYDVKM.

This chain links TRBV11-2 with TRBJ1-2, with D uncertain. From germline, CDR1 is SGHAT and CDR2 FQNNGV. There are 12 residues in the CDR3. V lost 1 base, J lost 7 bases, and 7 bases lay in between. In DNA form, the CDR3 reads TGTGCCAGCAGCTTAGCTCGCGTTGGCTACACCTTC. Encoded protein: CASSLARVGYTF.

The chain links TRBV19 to TRBJ1-1; weak D call: TRBD1 (6 bases). In germline, CDR1 is LNHDA, CDR2 SQIVND (reference sequence). The CDR3 extends over 16 amino acids. The ends were cut back, 5 bases at V and 0 bases at J, with 16 bases in the middle. CDR3 bases: TGTGCCAGTAGTCCCCCCGGGGGGCTCCTGAACACTGAAGCTTTCTTT. It is translated as CASSPPGGLLNTEAFF.

This clone was picked up a small number of times. The CDR3 spells CASSLTGSQPQHF. As DNA, the CDR3 is TGTGCCAGCAGCTTAACAGGGAGTCAGCCCCAGCATTTT. This chain links TRBV7-9 with TRBJ1-5, with a tentative D call TRBD1 (6 bases). This CDR3 region has 13 residues. Between the trimmed V and J ends, which lost 2 bases and 6 bases, there was a span of 8 bases. Germline CDR1 reads SEHNR; CDR2 reads FQNEAQ (reference sequence).

V gene TRBV11-3 combines with J gene TRBJ1-1; a possible D gene is TRBD1 (5 bases). The V and J ends lost 3 bases and 8 bases respectively, with 13 bases between them. The CDR3 runs 13 residues. Germline CDR1 reads SGHNT; CDR2 reads YENEEA. CDR3 nucleotide sequence: TGTGCCAGCAGCTTGAGAGGGACTGGAGAAGCTTTCTTT. Translation: CASSLRGTGEAFF.

V gene TRBV2 combines with J gene TRBJ2-3, with D maybe TRBD1 (7 bases). The V end was cut by 6 bases, the J end by 5 bases, with 15 bases between. The CDR3 runs 14 residues. The germline gives CDR1 SNHLY, CDR2 FYNNEI. In DNA form, the CDR3 reads TGTGCCAGCAGGGGGGGACAGTTCGTAGATACGCAGTATTTT. Protein sequence: CASRGGQFVDTQYF.

The V and J genes are TRBV7-2 and TRBJ2-3, with 15 bases identical to TRBD2. Germline CDR1 SGHTA, CDR2 FQGNSA. Losses at the gene ends were 4 bases for V and 4 bases for J; bases not matched to a gene: 3. The CDR3 length is 16 residues. The CDR3 here is CASSSGLAGGADTQYF. The CDR3, as DNA: TGTGCCAGCAGCTCGGGACTAGCGGGAGGCGCAGATACGCAGTATTTT.

This sequence joins TRBV6-1 and TRBJ1-5, with 7 positions matching TRBD1. CDR1 MNHNS and CDR2 SASEGT come from the germline V gene. The CDR3 has 15 residues. J was trimmed by 8 bases and V by 6 bases; bases with no gene match: 13. As DNA, the CDR3 is TGTGCCAGCAGACCCCGGGACAGCCTTAGGGAGCCCCAGCATTTT. Its translation is CASRPRDSLREPQHF.

The chain is built from TRBV4-1 and TRBJ2-7, with D tentatively TRBD1 (6 bases). Germline CDR1 reads MGHRA; CDR2 reads YSYEKL. V was clipped by 5 bases and J by 0 bases, with 17 bases between them. This CDR3 has 16 amino acids. CDR3 amino acids: CASSSTITGSSYEQYF. DNA for the CDR3: TGCGCCAGCAGCAGTACAATTACAGGGAGCTCCTACGAGCAGTACTTC.

The genes are TRBV6-6 and TRBJ1-2; D gene ambiguous. In germline, CDR1 is MNHNY, CDR2 SVGAGI (reference sequence). The ends were cut back, 0 bases at V and 6 bases at J, with 5 bases in the middle. The CDR3 runs 12 residues. The CDR3 protein is CASSYSQDGYTF. The DNA for the CDR3 is TGTGCCAGCAGTTACTCCCAGGATGGCTACACCTTC.

This clone was seen more than once but under ten times. The chain is built from TRBV5-6 and TRBJ1-3, with D perhaps matching TRBD1 (6 bases). Germline CDR1 SGHDT, CDR2 YYEEEE. The germline V and J ends were trimmed by 4 bases and 1 base, with 21 bases remaining between them. The CDR3 totals 18 residues. The CDR3 protein is CASSKTGRSHLSGNTIYF. The CDR3 DNA is TGTGCCAGCAGCAAGACAGGAAGGTCCCACTTGTCTGGAAACACCATATATTTT.

The CDR3 region is CAISNYIAGPDEQYF. As DNA, the CDR3 is TGTGCCATCAGTAACTATATAGCGGGACCCGACGAGCAGTACTTC. The genes are TRBV10-3 and TRBJ2-7; 8 bases map to TRBD2. Germline V CDR1 and CDR2: ENHRY, SYGVKD. Losses at the gene ends were 5 bases for V and 5 bases for J; bases not matched to a gene: 11. The CDR3 consists of 15 residues.

This clone was counted a few times. The rearrangement links TRBV5-1 to TRBJ2-7, with 9 bases identical to TRBD1. V was pared by 4 bases and J by 7 bases, with 12 bases of the junction left unmatched. The germline CDR1 and CDR2 sequences are SGHRS and YFSETQ. This CDR3 has 15 residues. The CDR3 reads CASSGAGQGLVEQYF. CDR3 in DNA: TGCGCCAGCAGCGGGGCCGGACAGGGGTTAGTGGAGCAGTACTTC.